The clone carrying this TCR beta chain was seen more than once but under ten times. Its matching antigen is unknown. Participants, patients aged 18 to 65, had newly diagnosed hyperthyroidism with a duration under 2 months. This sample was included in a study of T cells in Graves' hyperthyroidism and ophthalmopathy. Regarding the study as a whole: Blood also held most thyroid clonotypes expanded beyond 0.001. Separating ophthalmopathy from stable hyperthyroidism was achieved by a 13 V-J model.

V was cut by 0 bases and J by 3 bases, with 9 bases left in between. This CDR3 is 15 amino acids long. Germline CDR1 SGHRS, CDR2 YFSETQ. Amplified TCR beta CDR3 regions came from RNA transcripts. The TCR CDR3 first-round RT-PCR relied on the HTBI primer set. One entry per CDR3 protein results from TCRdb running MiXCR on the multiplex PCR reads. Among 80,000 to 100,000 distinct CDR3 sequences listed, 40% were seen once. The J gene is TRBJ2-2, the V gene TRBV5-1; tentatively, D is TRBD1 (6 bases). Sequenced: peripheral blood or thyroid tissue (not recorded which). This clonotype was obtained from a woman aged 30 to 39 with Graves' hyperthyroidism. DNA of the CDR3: TGCGCCAGCAGCTTGGTTCGGACAGACACCGGGGAGCTGTTTTTT. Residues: CASSLVRTDTGELFF.